The text below deals with one T cell receptor (beta chain). Its antigen has not been determined. No per-base quality is available; no much larger clone lies one base away. This sample was taken from a study of yellow fever vaccine responses in identical twins (dated by TCRdb to about 2018). With respect to the entire study: In the study, vaccine-responding T cell clones were precisely tracked in identical twins. The full study reports these points: According to the authors, in identical twins the way T cells responded to vaccination appeared partly convergent and partly personalized.

The method behind the library was RT-PCR. Sequencing took place on an Illumina HiSeq 2500. TCRdb reprocessing: public reads trimmed at Q25 with fastp, clones called with MiXCR, in-frame beta chains kept. When rows share a CDR3 protein, they turn into one entry using the most common DNA and genes. The table for this sample lists some 2,400 distinct CDR3 sequences; just under 85% of them were counted only once. The biggest ten clones account for about a tenth of the sample. The sequencing here drew on T cells from blood (PBMCs), unsorted or a sorted subset (not recorded which), taken before or after yellow fever vaccination (not recorded which). This receptor was identified in a female donor who received the yellow fever vaccine.

The CDR3 region has the sequence CASSLLGKYSNQPQHF. The DNA is as follows: TGTGCCAGCAGTTTACTGGGAAAGTATAGCAATCAGCCCCAGCATTTT. The chain couples TRBV12-3 or TRBV12-4 to TRBJ1-5; no D gene can be assigned with confidence. The CDR3 covers 16 residues, taking in both the cysteine and the phenylalanine. The DNA shown is the 48-base CDR3, in frame from base 1. V is cut by 2 bases and J by 0 bases, and the space between the germline ends is 11 bases.